This TCR beta chain was obtained from a study of T cell repertoires in cytomegalovirus infection (dated by TCRdb to about 2019). The study in broad terms: Recently identified HLA-C-restricted CMV epitopes, whose presentation resists viral immunomodulation, were targeted by peptide stimulations together with well-studied HLA-B-restricted epitopes. The HLA type of each donor mattered for the analysis, because public TCR beta signatures pointed to carriage of CMV infection along with the matching HLA type.

TCRdb names Illumina HiSeq 1500 as the instrument used. TCRdb took the public reads, trimmed them with fastp at Q25, ran MiXCR for clone calling and kept in-frame beta chains. Each CDR3 protein appears once, grouped with its most common genes and DNA. For this sample the table gives approximately 310,000 distinct CDR3 sequences, of which around a quarter were detected only once. In total, the top ten clones hold about an eighth of the sample. With regard to this clonotype: The antigen it recognizes is unknown. Base qualities are not at hand, and no much larger clone is one base apart.

Beyond this particular receptor, the publication reports: In both this cohort and an independent cohort of over 350 donors, the cumulative frequency of public TCR beta family members distinguished carriers of CMV infection plus the relevant HLA type. The ex vivo response was dominated by HLA-C-restricted CMV-specific TCR beta clonotypes, which also provided the single most frequent clonotype in two of eight donors.

What this sample's treatment or condition label stands for: in vitro stimulation with specific CMV peptide epitopes to enrich CMV-specific T cells. The sequence came from a human donor in good health (CMV status not recorded). Some clones in this sample may be carry-over from other donors' samples. Sequenced here: cultured PBMCs, sampled from culture after CMV antigen stimulation.

Here is the DNA: TGCAGTGCTAGCGGGGGACTAGCGGGAGGAAATGAGCAGTTCTTC. It specifies CSASGGLAGGNEQFF. The V gene is TRBV20-1 and the J gene is TRBJ2-1, and 15 bases in between align with TRBD2. The CDR3 numbers 15 residues from cysteine through phenylalanine. Just CDR3 DNA is preserved here, 45 bases in frame from base 1. Relative to germline, V is missing 3 bases and J is missing 7 bases, with 4 bases of the junction outside any gene match. CDR1 and CDR2 are drawn from the germline V gene (reference sequence): DFQATT, SNEGSKA.